This TCR beta chain was captured in a study of cytomegalovirus exposure and HLA in healthy donors. The PCR ran on 60 Vbeta and 13 Jbeta primers. Per the authors' pipeline: Some 80 million unique TCR beta chains, roughly 10 million shared, were counted in a later analysis. Libraries were prepared by immunoSEQ multiplex PCR; TCRdb keeps only in-frame clonotypes and omits some of them. The D gene and trimming were derived from the DNA, and the V and J assignments and clone size from that table. The table lists around 120,000 clones, 70% to 80% of them singletons. Points from the study as a whole: Common viral pathogens were later found to be apparently linked to several of the most significant clusters. High specificity and sensitivity for cytomegalovirus status were reported for the classifier.

This clone has only one observation. What it recognizes is unknown. Germline V gene lookup returns CDR1 LNHDA and CDR2 SQIVND (reference sequence). The CDR3 totals 15 residues. V lost 7 bases, J lost 0 bases, and 12 bases lay in between. Sample: PBMCs. The chain employs TRBV19 and TRBJ1-4, with D possibly being TRBD1 (6 bases). The sequence was obtained from a man aged 50-60 years in good health and CMV-seropositive. CDR3 protein: CASTYGQTTNEKLFF. In DNA form, the CDR3 reads TGTGCCAGTACCTACGGACAGACAACTAATGAAAAACTGTTTTTT.